This record concerns one T cell receptor (beta chain) sequence. This clone was recorded only once. There is no known antigen for this receptor. Base-call qualities are not available, and no considerably larger clone is one nucleotide away. In total, roughly 670 healthy bone marrow donors made up the cohort. At the time of sampling, every cohort member was nominally healthy, though immune exposures that went unrecorded were likely present. The donor tested CMV seronegative, placing the donor among the 350 or so seronegative members of the cohort. Each donor provided a peripheral blood sample, and peripheral blood mononuclear cells were used for TCR beta sequencing. The Qiagen DNeasy Blood Extraction Kit was used to extract genomic DNA from the blood cell samples. This record comes from a study of cytomegalovirus exposure and HLA in healthy donors (dated by TCRdb to 2015 to 2018). A note on the overall study: In an earlier analysis of roughly 590 of the donors, roughly 300 Gb of sequence data and about 110 million unique TCR beta sequences from 150 million to 200 million T cells were reported. Because of strong linkage in the cohort, a few DR-DQ haplotypes were treated as single units for association and clustering. Using immunosequencing, the study profiled T cell repertoires from about 650 subjects and related those repertoires to cytomegalovirus serostatus. The number of typed donors differed by locus: about 620-640 for A, B, C, DRB1 and DQB1; some 500 for DQA1; approximately 600 for DPA1; and around 490 for DPB1. The genetic ancestry cluster associated with self-reported Caucasian donors included approximately 85% of the 398 genotyped donors. To decide whether each TCR beta V gene segment behaved as functional or pseudogenic, an earlier analysis of some 540 of the donors relied on high-throughput TCR beta sequencing. The aim of the study was to test whether cataloging public T cell receptors could identify signatures of past pathogen exposure. A later analysis re-analyzed previously published TCR beta repertoires from 666 donors and added high-resolution HLA genotyping to study TCR occurrence patterns. A separate validation cohort of over a hundred different subjects was used in addition to the approximately 670-subject first cohort. In the later analysis, no new phenotypic data were used to find candidate immune exposures; instead, reliance was placed on TCR beta sequences and their occurrence across donors. Among 398 genotyped donors of the cohort, an average of around 240,000 unique TCR beta nucleotide sequences were sequenced per donor, around 18% of them non-productive. All discovery cohort repertoires had been generated using a single sequencing platform. Donor age, sex, ethnicity and CMV serostatus were collected together with the repertoire data. To predict cytomegalovirus infection status, the study brought together high-throughput TCR immunosequencing, statistical association of individual TCRs with disease status, and machine learning. An early release that covered 500 to 800 HLA-typed donors contained approximately 300 gigabases of sequencing data and tens of millions of unique TCR sequences. HLA typing included class I and class II loci at four-digit resolution. In a later genetic analysis, genome-wide SNP genotypes for about three fifths of the roughly 670 donors were used, and that subset was treated as a discovery cohort. Broader findings and caveats from the paper: In this cohort, only TCR beta chains were sequenced, and detectable features were limited by the absence of alpha or paired-chain data. Presence/absence analyses assumed roughly uniform sequencing depth across donors, an assumption that may not hold. Some IMGT-functional V segments, including TRBV6-2 and TRBV6-3, could not be told apart with the 87-base-pair reads, so those segments were excluded. Immune exposure information for the cohort was limited to CMV serostatus. Most CMV-associated TCR beta chains appeared to be HLA-restricted in a later analysis, and the HLA associations seemed to be driven largely by CMV exposure. Three of the identified cytomegalovirus-associated TCR beta chains were confirmed in vitro to be specific for cytomegalovirus antigens. Because HLA typing was missing for some donors at each locus, association tests included only the typed subset. It was suggested by the authors that the approach could potentially be generalized to other disease states and immunological phenotypes. Most TCR sequences were observed very rarely across donors, whereas some public TCRs were present in many individuals. In the study, approximately 160 TCR beta chains were listed as associated with cytomegalovirus. In a later analysis, several top co-occurrence clusters were reported to appear linked to parvovirus B19, influenza, CMV and Epstein-Barr virus. Linkage disequilibrium might explain the correlated functional status among segregating V segments, but an unknown experimental factor could not be excluded. Compared with equally common non-associated chains, HLA-associated TCR beta chains in a later analysis were more clonally expanded and had lower generation probabilities. Broadly in line with IMGT annotations, most TCR beta V segments showed up in productive rearrangements about 90% or about 30% of the time in an earlier analysis of 587 of the donors. Specific HLA alleles were associated with 16,951 TCR beta sequences at a false discovery rate of 0.05 in a later analysis. A later genetic analysis associated a missense DCLRE1C variant with V-gene and J-gene trimming of TCR beta chains, and an independent cohort replicated the association. A later analysis found that TCR association rates varied across HLA loci, with DRB1 alleles showing the most associated TCRs and HLA-C alleles the fewest. Because counts were too low, some 16 rarely observed V segments, including chromosome 9 orphons, were excluded from the earlier analysis of several hundred of the donors. When HLA alleles, especially DR and DQ, strongly co-occurred, attributing TCR associations to individual alleles was difficult. In both the original and validation cohorts, the classifier was reported to diagnose cytomegalovirus status with high specificity and sensitivity. The sequencing pipeline was judged likely to have produced a cluster of highly shared sequence variants as a technical artifact. A further reported finding was that TCR beta sequences accurately predicted the HLA-A and HLA-B alleles for most subjects in the first cohort. A later genetic analysis reported fewer N-insertions in productive TCRs among donors in an Asian-associated ancestry cluster than the roughly 720-donor mean.

The CDR3, from cysteine to phenylalanine, totals 11 residues. This entry keeps only the CDR3 DNA: 33 bases, framed from base 1. The V end loses 3 bases and the J end loses 7 bases, and a stretch of 7 bases separates them. The germline V gene specifies KGHSH as CDR1 and LQKENI as CDR2. Libraries were constructed by the immunoSEQ multiplex PCR assay. A mixture of 60 forward primers for TCR Vbeta segments and 13 reverse primers for TCR Jbeta segments was used in the multiplex PCR. The CDR3 region of rearranged TCR beta genes was amplified from genomic DNA with a multiplex PCR assay. The Illumina HiSeq System was used to sequence the amplified TCR beta libraries as 87-base-pair reads. As for the authors' bioinformatics: A later analysis counted about 80 million unique TCR beta chains across the approximately 700 repertoires, and around 9.9 million of these chains were shared by at least two donors. A nearest-neighbor algorithm error-corrected the raw reads and collapsed the reads into unique sequences, merging closely related sequences to remove PCR and sequencing errors. Alignment of CDR3 sequences to IMGT reference sequences was used to assign V, D and J gene segments. For a sequence to be retained, at least a six-nucleotide match to both a V gene segment and a J gene segment was required. A rearrangement was called productive if the CDR3 had no stop codons and remained in frame with V and J, and every other rearrangement was called non-productive. CDR3 was defined according to IMGT convention as the region running from the second conserved V-encoded cysteine to the conserved J-encoded phenylalanine. The earlier analysis of about 500 of the donors excluded sequences that lacked an unambiguous match to a single V gene segment. An earlier analysis of 450 to 650 of the donors called V segments functional above 56.7% productive rearrangements and segregating when the between-donor standard deviation exceeded 5%. A statistical classification framework was built to diagnose cytomegalovirus status from the catalog of TCR beta chain sequences. A later analysis assigned V and J genes by comparing TCR nucleotide sequences with IMGT/GENE-DB human TR gene sequences. Using the TCRdist pipeline, a later analysis assigned CDR3 sequences along with most-parsimonious VDJ recombination scenarios. In a later analysis, each TCR beta chain was defined by its CDR3 amino acid sequence together with its V-gene family, and reads without a unique V-gene family were excluded. To address suspected cross-contamination and a sequencing artifact, a later analysis removed over 500 highly shared, low-generation-probability nucleotide sequences. In a later analysis, a clonal expansion index for each public chain was calculated from normalized within-repertoire ranks of inferred template counts. A later analysis computed generation probabilities with a VDJ recombination model fitted to out-of-frame rearrangements, and checked the results against IGoR. Hypergeometric tests were used in a later analysis to score TCR-TCR, TCR-HLA and TCR-CMV co-occurrence, with a repertoire-size bias correction applied to the TCR pairs. False discovery rates were estimated in a later analysis by permuting HLA or CMV assignments 20 times. In a later analysis, co-occurring TCRs were grouped using DBSCAN, and TCRdist sequence similarity was added for clustering within HLA-allele-positive subsets. Co-occurrence clustering excluded repertoires with fewer than 30,000 or more than 120,000 public chains, plus five with anomalous nucleotide sharing. The table comes from immuneACCESS by way of TCRdb, which keeps in-frame sequences with V and J called. Part of the clones is missing from these tables; in studies checked, under half for an unresolved V gene and the rest for unknown reasons. The DNA gave D and trimming, while V, J and clone size come from that table. In this sample the table shows under 140,000 clones, around 84% of which occur a single time. The biggest ten clones account for 1% to 1.5% of the sample.

This receptor was taken from a woman younger than 45 in good health and CMV-seronegative. Sample: PBMCs. In this chain, TRBV18 is recombined with TRBJ2-7; the D gene is not confidently resolved. Read as DNA, the sequence is TGTGCCAGCTCACCCGACACAGAGCAGTACTTC. Its amino acids are CASSPDTEQYF.